This TCR beta chain emerged from a study of blood T cell repertoires in COVID-19. Study summary: Spain, Italy and the United States supplied samples that represented acute and convalescent COVID-19. In each case, the material was cDNA or gDNA derived from T cells, B-cell-depleted T cells, or PBMCs.

Original processing notes: The authors estimated nucleated cell counts from reference gene primer amplification. TCRdb keeps only in-frame clones here, not all; method: immunoSEQ multiplex PCR. The V and J calls and clone size come from that table; D and trimming were worked out from the DNA. The sample lists approximately 140,000 clones, 75% to 90% occurring once. The CDR3 is 13 residues long. V lost 5 bases and J lost 5, with 12 bases in between. Looked up from germline, CDR1 is LNHNV and CDR2 is YYDKDF (reference sequence). The sequence was obtained from a man aged 60 to 75 with active or convalescent COVID-19. The chain joins TRBV15 to TRBJ2-5, with D possibly being TRBD1 (7 bases). Sequenced material: peripheral blood. CDR3 in amino acids: CATSGGGFETQYF. In nucleotides, the CDR3 is TGTGCCACCAGCGGAGGGGGCTTTGAGACCCAGTACTTC.